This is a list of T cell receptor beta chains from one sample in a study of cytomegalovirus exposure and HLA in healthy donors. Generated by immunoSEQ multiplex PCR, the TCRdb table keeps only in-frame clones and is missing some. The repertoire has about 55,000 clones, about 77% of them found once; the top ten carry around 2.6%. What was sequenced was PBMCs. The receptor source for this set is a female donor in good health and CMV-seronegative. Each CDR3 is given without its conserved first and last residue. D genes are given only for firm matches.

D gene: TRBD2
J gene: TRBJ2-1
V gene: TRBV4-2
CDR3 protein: ASSQQTSGKSWEQF

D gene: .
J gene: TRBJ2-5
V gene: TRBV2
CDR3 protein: ASIAGTGETQY

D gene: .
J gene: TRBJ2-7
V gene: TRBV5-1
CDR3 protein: ASSLILGAGDSYEQY

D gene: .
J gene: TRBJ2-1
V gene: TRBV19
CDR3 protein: ASTPGDEQF

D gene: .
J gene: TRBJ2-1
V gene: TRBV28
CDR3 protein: ASSSWATSSYNEQF

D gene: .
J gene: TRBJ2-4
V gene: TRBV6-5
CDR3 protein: ASSRLGLGGIQY

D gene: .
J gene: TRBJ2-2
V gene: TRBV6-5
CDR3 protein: ASSYSVGTGELF

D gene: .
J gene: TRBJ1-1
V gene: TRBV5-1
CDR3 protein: ASSNSEGGRTEAF

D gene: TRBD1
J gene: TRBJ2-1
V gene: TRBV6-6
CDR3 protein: ASGGTGPYNEQF

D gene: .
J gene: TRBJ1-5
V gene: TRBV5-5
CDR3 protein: ASSFSGGPEPQH

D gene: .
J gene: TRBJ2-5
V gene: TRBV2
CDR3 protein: ASTGGWETQY

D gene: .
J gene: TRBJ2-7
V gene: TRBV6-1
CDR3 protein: ASSVPGPYEQY

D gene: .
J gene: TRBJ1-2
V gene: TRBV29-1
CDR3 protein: SVEDLLGGAGGYT

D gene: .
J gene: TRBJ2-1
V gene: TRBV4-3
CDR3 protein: ASSQELRNNEQF

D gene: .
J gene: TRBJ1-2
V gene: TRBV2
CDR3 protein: ASSDKGGGGYT

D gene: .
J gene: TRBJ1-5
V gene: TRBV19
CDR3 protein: ASKGRGPNQPQH

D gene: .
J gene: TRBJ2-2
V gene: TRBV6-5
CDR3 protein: ASSYSSQGYTGELF

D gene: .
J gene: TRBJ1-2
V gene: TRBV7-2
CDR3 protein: ASTPPLGWNYGYT

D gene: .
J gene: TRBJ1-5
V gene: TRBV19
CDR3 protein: ASSIDLGGYSNQPQH

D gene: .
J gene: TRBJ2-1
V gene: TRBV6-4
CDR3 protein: ASSDRENNEQF

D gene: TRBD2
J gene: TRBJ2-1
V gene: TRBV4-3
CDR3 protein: ASSRGAGGSYNEQF

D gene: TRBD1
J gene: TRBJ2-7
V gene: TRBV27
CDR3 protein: ASSLKGQAGGEQY

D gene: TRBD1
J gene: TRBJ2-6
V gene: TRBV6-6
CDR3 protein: ASRRTGGSGANVLT

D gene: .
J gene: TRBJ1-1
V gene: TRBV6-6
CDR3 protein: ASTDFTGQMNTEAF

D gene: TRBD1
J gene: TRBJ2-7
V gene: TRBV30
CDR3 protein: AWTTGVFHEQY

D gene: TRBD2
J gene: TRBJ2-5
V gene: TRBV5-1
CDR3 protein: ASSLTSGGPGETQY

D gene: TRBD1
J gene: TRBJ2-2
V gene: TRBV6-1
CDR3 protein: ASSGYDRGLSGELF

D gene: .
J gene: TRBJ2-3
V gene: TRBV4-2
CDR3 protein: ASSQDPVDTQY

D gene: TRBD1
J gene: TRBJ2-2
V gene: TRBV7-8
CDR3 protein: ASSSGTGPNTGELF

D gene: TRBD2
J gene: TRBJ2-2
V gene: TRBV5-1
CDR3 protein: ASSLSGTSRPGELF

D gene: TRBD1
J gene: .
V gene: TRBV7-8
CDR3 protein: ASSLHRGPSYEQY

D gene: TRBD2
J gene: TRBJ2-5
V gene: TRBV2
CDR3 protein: ASTRLAGVGETQY

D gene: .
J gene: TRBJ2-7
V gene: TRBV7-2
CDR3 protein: ASSPGTQGEQY

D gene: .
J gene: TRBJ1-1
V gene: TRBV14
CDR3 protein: ASSQDRTNEAF

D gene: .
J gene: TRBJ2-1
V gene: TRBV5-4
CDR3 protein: ASSGGVGDEQF

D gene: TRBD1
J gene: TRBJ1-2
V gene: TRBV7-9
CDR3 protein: ASGRDRVQKHYGYT

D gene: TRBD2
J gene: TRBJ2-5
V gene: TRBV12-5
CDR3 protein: ASGTGLVETQY

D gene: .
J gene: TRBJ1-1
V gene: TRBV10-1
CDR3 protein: ASSESKPGGWNTEAF

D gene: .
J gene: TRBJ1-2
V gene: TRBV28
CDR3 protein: ASRAPSGGGYGYT

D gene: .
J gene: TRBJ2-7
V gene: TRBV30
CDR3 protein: AWGEGTPPYEQY

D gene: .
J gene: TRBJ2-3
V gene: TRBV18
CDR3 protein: ASCVAAVTDTQY

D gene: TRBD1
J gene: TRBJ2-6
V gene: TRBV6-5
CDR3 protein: ASSYLTGAGANVLT

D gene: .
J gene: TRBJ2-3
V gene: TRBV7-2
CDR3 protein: ASGGTTDTQY